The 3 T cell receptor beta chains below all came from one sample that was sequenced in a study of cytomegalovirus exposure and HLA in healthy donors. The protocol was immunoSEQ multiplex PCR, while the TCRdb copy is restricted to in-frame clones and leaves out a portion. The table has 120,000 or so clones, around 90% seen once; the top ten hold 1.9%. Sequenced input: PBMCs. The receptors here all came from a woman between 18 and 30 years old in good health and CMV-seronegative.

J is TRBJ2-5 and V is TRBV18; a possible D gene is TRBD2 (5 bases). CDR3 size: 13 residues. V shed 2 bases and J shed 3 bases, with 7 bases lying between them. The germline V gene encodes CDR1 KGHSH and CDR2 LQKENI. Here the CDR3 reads CASSPWTEETQYF. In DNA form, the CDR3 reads TGTGCCAGCTCACCATGGACTGAAGAGACCCAGTACTTC.

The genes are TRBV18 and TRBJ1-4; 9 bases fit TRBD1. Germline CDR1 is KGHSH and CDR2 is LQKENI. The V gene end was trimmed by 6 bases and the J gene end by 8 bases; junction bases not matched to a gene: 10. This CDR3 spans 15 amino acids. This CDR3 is CASSTTGQGKEKLFF. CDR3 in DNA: TGTGCCAGCTCTACAACCGGACAGGGGAAAGAAAAACTGTTTTTT.

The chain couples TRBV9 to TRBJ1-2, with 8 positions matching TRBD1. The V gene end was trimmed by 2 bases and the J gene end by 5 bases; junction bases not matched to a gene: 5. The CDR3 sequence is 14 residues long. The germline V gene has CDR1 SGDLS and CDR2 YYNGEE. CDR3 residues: CASSVDRGFYGYTF. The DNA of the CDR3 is TGTGCCAGCAGCGTCGACAGGGGATTTTATGGCTACACCTTC.